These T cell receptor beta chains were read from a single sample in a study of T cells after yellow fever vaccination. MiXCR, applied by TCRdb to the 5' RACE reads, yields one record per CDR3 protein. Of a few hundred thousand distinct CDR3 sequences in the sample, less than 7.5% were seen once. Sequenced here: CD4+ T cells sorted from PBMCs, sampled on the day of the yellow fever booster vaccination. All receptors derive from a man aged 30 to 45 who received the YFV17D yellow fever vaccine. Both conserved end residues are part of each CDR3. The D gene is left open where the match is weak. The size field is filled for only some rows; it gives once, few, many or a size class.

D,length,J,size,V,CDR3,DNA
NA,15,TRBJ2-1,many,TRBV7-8,CASSLVSSGWNEQFF,TGTGCCAGCAGCTTAGTCTCCAGCGGGTGGAATGAGCAGTTCTTC
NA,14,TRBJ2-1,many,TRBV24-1,CATSDSVISNEQFF,TGTGCCACCAGTGATTCAGTCATTAGCAATGAGCAGTTCTTC
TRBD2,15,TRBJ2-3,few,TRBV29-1,CSYEGSGTSTDTQYF,TGCAGCTATGAGGGTAGCGGGACTAGCACAGATACGCAGTATTTT
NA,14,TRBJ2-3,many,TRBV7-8,CASSSRGAPDTQYF,TGTGCCAGCAGCTCCAGGGGGGCTCCAGATACGCAGTATTTT
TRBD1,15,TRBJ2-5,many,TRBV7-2,CASSFGRGHEETQYF,TGTGCCAGCAGCTTCGGCAGGGGGCATGAAGAGACCCAGTACTTC
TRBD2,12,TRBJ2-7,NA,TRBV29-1,CSHMGLRHEQYF,TGCAGCCACATGGGACTAAGGCACGAGCAGTACTTC
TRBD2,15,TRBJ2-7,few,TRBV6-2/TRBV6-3,CASSSGLAGSYEQYF,TGTGCCAGCAGCTCGGGACTAGCGGGGTCCTACGAGCAGTACTTC
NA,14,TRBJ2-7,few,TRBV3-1,CASSQDFKTYEQYF,TGTGCCAGCAGCCAAGACTTCAAAACCTACGAGCAGTACTTC
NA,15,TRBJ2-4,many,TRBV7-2,CASSLVPGPKNIQYF,TGTGCCAGCAGCTTAGTGCCGGGGCCCAAAAACATTCAGTACTTC
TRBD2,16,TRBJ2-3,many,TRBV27,CASTPKGLARPDTQYF,TGTGCCAGCACACCGAAGGGACTAGCCAGGCCAGATACGCAGTATTTT
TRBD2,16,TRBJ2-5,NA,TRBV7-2,CACSLPAGGFLETQYF,TGTGCCTGCAGCTTACCAGCGGGAGGGTTCTTGGAGACCCAGTACTTC
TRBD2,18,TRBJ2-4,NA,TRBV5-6,CASSLEASGEGAKNIQYF,TGTGCCAGCAGCTTGGAGGCTAGCGGAGAAGGTGCCAAAAACATTCAGTACTTC
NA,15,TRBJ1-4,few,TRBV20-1,CSAKAPTGLNEKLFF,TGCAGTGCTAAGGCCCCTACAGGGTTGAATGAAAAACTGTTTTTT
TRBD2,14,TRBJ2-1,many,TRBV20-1,CSARGGRASNEQFF,TGCAGTGCTAGAGGCGGGAGGGCCTCTAATGAGCAGTTCTTC
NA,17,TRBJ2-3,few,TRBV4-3,CASSQDFFGVSTDTQYF,TGCGCCAGCAGCCAAGATTTTTTTGGGGTTAGCACAGATACGCAGTATTTT
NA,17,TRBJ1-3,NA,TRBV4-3,CASSQSLGSSGGNTIYF,TGCGCCAGCAGCCAATCGCTAGGGTCAAGTGGCGGAAACACCATATATTTT
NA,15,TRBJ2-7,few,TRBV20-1,CSAPPAGMGSYEQYF,TGCAGTGCCCCTCCCGCGGGAATGGGGTCCTACGAGCAGTACTTC
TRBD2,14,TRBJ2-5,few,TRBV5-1,CASSVTGGRETQYF,TGCGCCAGCAGCGTAACGGGAGGACGAGAGACCCAGTACTTC
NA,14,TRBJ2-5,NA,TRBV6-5,CASSYEQGRETQYF,TGTGCCAGCAGTTACGAGCAGGGTCGAGAGACCCAGTACTTC
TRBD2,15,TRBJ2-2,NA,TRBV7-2,CASSLELAVSGELFF,TGTGCCAGCAGCCTAGAACTAGCGGTATCCGGGGAGCTGTTTTTT
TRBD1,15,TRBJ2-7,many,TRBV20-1,CSAESTGTGDYEQYF,TGCAGTGCTGAAAGTACCGGGACAGGCGATTACGAGCAGTACTTC
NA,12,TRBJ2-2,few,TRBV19,CASKKNSGELFF,TGTGCCAGTAAAAAGAATTCTGGGGAGCTGTTTTTT
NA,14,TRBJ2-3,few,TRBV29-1,CSVDGGASTDTQYF,TGCAGCGTTGACGGCGGGGCTAGCACAGATACGCAGTATTTT
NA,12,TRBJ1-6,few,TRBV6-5,CASSYMSSPLHF,TGTGCCAGCAGTTATATGAGTTCACCCCTCCACTTT
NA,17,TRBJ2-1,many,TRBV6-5,CASSYDRPGTPNNEQFF,TGTGCCAGCAGTTACGACCGTCCCGGGACCCCAAACAATGAGCAGTTCTTC
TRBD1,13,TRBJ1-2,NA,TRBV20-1,CSARDRGQYGYTF,TGCAGTGCTAGAGATAGGGGACAGTATGGCTACACCTTC
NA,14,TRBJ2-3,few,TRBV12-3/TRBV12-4,CASSSGTYTDTQYF,TGTGCCAGCAGTTCTGGGACATACACAGATACGCAGTATTTT
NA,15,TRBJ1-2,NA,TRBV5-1,CASSLAPTASYGYTF,TGCGCCAGCAGCCTGGCCCCCACGGCCTCATATGGCTACACCTTC
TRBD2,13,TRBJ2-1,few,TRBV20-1,CSASTSGINEQFF,TGCAGTGCTAGCACTAGCGGGATCAATGAGCAGTTCTTC
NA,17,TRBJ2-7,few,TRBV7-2,CASSLASGQKYSYEQYF,TGTGCCAGCAGCTTAGCCTCTGGCCAAAAATACTCCTACGAGCAGTACTTC
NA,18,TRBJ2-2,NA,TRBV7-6,CASSSGISSGRYTGELFF,TGTGCCAGCAGCTCCGGCATCAGTTCAGGCAGATACACCGGGGAGCTGTTTTTT
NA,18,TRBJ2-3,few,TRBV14,CASSQAWTRVLSTDTQYF,TGTGCCAGCAGCCAAGCTTGGACGAGGGTACTTAGCACAGATACGCAGTATTTT
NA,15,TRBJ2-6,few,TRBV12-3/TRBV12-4,CACTPQASGANVLTF,TGTGCCTGCACACCCCAGGCCTCTGGGGCCAACGTCCTGACTTTC